The entry below gives a single TCR beta chain sequence along with its context. The antigen is undetermined. PCR involved 60 Vbeta and 13 Jbeta primers. TCRdb keeps only in-frame clones here, not all; method: immunoSEQ multiplex PCR. The sample records around 150,000 clones, more than 55% being singletons. The V end lost 2 bases, the J end lost 10 bases, and 7 bases lay between the germline ends. The germline gives CDR1 SGDLS, CDR2 YYNGEE. CDR3 length equals 12 residues. This sample was taken from a study of cytomegalovirus exposure and HLA in healthy donors. Study-level information: Falling in the Caucasian-associated ancestry cluster were about 82% of under 450 genotyped donors. Regarding the study as a whole: Three chains linked to CMV were shown in vitro to be specific for CMV antigens. According to the study, around 160 TCR beta chains were cytomegalovirus-associated.

Sample: PBMCs. This TCR was recovered from a woman between 55 and 75 years old in good health and CMV-seronegative. The gene calls are TRBV9 and TRBJ1-6, with D hard to call. CDR3 sequence (DNA): TGTGCCAGCAGCGTTGGCCGATCACCCCTCCACTTT. Translation gives CASSVGRSPLHF.